This entry lists 26 T cell receptor beta chains sequenced from one sample in a study of blood T cell repertoires in COVID-19. Repertoires were generated with immunoSEQ multiplex PCR, while TCRdb's copy carries only in-frame clones and drops some. The sample has more than 300,000 clones; around nine tenths are singletons. Sequences were obtained from PBMCs or T cells enriched from blood (not recorded which). The receptor set was obtained from a woman aged 18-35 years who had recovered from COVID-19.

The genes are TRBV5-1 and TRBJ1-6; TRBD1 agrees at 7 bases. The CDR3 sequence is 18 residues long. Germline values: CDR1 SGHRS, CDR2 YFSETQ. Losses at the gene ends were 4 bases for V and 0 bases for J; bases not matched to a gene: 10. The CDR3 region has the DNA TGCGCCAGCAGCCTGGGGACAGTTACGAGCTCCTATAATTCACCCCTCCACTTT. Amino acids: CASSLGTVTSSYNSPLHF.

The J gene is TRBJ2-5, the V gene TRBV4-2; 8 bases are shared with TRBD2. V shed 0 bases, J shed 1 base, and the junction held 4 bases outside the gene matches. This CDR3 is 16 amino acids long. Germline lookup yields CDR1 LGHNA and CDR2 YNFKEQ. The CDR3 DNA reads TGTGCCAGCAGCCAAGATCCAGCGGGGGCCCAAGAGACCCAGTACTTC. It yields the protein CASSQDPAGAQETQYF.

V gene TRBV5-5 combines with J gene TRBJ2-7; the D gene is possibly TRBD2 (6 bases). Germline V gene lookup returns CDR1 SGHKS and CDR2 YYEKEE (reference sequence). The CDR3 is made up of 16 amino acids. The germline V and J ends were trimmed by 4 bases and 0 bases, with 17 bases remaining between them. CDR3 sequence: CASSQDGGGGSYEQYF. Here the CDR3 DNA reads TGTGCCAGCAGCCAAGATGGGGGAGGAGGCTCCTACGAGCAGTACTTC.

Only one count was recorded for this clone. V is TRBV3-1 (or the pseudogene TRBV3-2) and J is TRBJ1-2; D is ambiguous. This CDR3 has 12 amino acids. In germline, CDR1 is LGHDT, CDR2 YNNKEL (reference sequence). V was clipped by 4 bases and J by 7 bases, with 10 bases between them. The CDR3 nucleotides read TGTGCCAGCAGCCTCCAACTATCTGGCTACACCTTC. Protein sequence: CASSLQLSGYTF.

The V gene is TRBV2, the J gene TRBJ1-1, with D possibly being TRBD1 (6 bases). Per the germline V gene, CDR1 is SNHLY and CDR2 is FYNNEI. V was trimmed by 2 bases and J by 4 bases, leaving 11 bases between them. This CDR3 is built from 14 residues. The CDR3 reads CASSEHREITEAFF. CDR3 nucleotides: TGTGCCAGCAGTGAACACAGGGAAATCACTGAAGCTTTCTTT.

Concerning this clone: The sample has other DNA sequences that encode this CDR3 too. In DNA, the CDR3 is TGTGCCAGCAGTTTATGGGGAGGGAGCTCCTACAATGAGCAGTTCTTC. It codes for CASSLWGGSSYNEQFF. This chain links TRBV27 with TRBJ2-1; 7 bases agree with TRBD2. This CDR3 has 16 amino acids. Germline CDR1 is MNHEY and CDR2 is SMNVEV (reference sequence). V was pared by 1 base and J by 0 bases, with 3 bases of the junction left unmatched.

The V call is TRBV10-1, the J call TRBJ1-5; 11 bases fit TRBD1. V lost 5 bases and J lost 2; bases outside the gene matches: 11. The germline gives CDR1 WNHNN, CDR2 SYGVQD (reference sequence). This CDR3 comprises 18 residues. The CDR3 DNA sequence: TGCGCCAGCAGTTGGACAGGGGGCGCACGGGGAGGCAATCAGCCCCAGCATTTT. This sequence encodes CASSWTGGARGGNQPQHF.

V and J are TRBV7-9 and TRBJ1-1; TRBD1 agrees at 8 bases. With 4 bases clipped from V and 0 bases from J, the junction kept 4 bases outside the gene matches. Germline CDR1 SEHNR, CDR2 FQNEAQ (reference sequence). The CDR3 runs 15 residues. This CDR3 reads CASSSPTGVNTEAFF. As DNA, the CDR3 is TGTGCCAGCAGCTCGCCGACAGGGGTGAACACTGAAGCTTTCTTT.

The rearrangement links TRBV19 to TRBJ1-5, with 7 bases lining up with TRBD1. Germline V lookup: CDR1 LNHDA, CDR2 SQIVND (reference sequence). This CDR3 is 15 amino acids long. V trimming: 2 bases; J trimming: 4 bases; junction bases outside the gene matches: 5. CDR3 protein: CASSINPGGNQPQHF. The CDR3, as DNA: TGTGCCAGTAGTATAAATCCAGGGGGGAATCAGCCCCAGCATTTT.

The gene calls are TRBV25-1 and TRBJ1-1; the D gene is possibly TRBD1 (6 bases). V lost 8 bases and J lost 2, with 12 bases in between. The germline V gene has CDR1 MGHDK and CDR2 SYGVNS. This CDR3 has 13 amino acids. The DNA for the CDR3 is TGTGCCAGCGGGGGCCTTCGAAACACTGAAGCTTTCTTT. The encoded protein is CASGGLRNTEAFF.

The genes are TRBV9 and TRBJ2-3, with 7 positions matching TRBD2. Germline lookup yields CDR1 SGDLS and CDR2 YYNGEE. The V segment lost 4 bases and the J segment 3 bases; nucleotides outside the gene matches: 14. The CDR3 length is 17 residues. The CDR3 reads CASSPERTRDKTDTQYF. The CDR3 coding sequence is TGTGCCAGCAGCCCCGAACGGACTAGGGATAAAACAGATACGCAGTATTTT.

This clone was recorded once. The chain combines TRBV5-6 with TRBJ1-5, with 11 bases that match TRBD1. Looked up from germline, CDR1 is SGHDT and CDR2 is YYEEEE. This CDR3 has 15 amino acids. Trimming took 4 bases from V and 9 from J; bases not matched to a gene: 9. CDR3 nucleotide sequence: TGTGCCAGCAGCGCCTCCGGGACAGGGGGGGTGCCCCAGCATTTT. It specifies CASSASGTGGVPQHF.

The CDR3 here is CASSPQLETGYTF. The CDR3 DNA follows: TGTGCCAGCAGCCCCCAACTAGAAACTGGCTACACCTTC. This chain uses TRBV11-2 with TRBJ1-2; D not resolved. V was clipped by 5 bases and J by 7 bases, with 14 bases between them. Germline assignment: CDR1 SGHAT and CDR2 FQNNGV. The length of the CDR3 is 13 residues.

Note on this clone: Other DNA sequences in the sample encode the same CDR3. J is TRBJ1-6 and V is TRBV2; 7 nucleotides agree with TRBD1. J gave up 8 bases and V 1 base, and 2 bases lay outside the gene matches. Per the germline V gene, CDR1 is SNHLY and CDR2 is FYNNEI. The CDR3 consists of 14 residues. The CDR3 nucleotides are TGTGCCAGCAGTGAAGACAGGGGATATTCACCCCTCCACTTT. Translated, it gives CASSEDRGYSPLHF.

The gene calls are TRBV5-1 and TRBJ1-4, with D possibly TRBD1 on 5 matching bases. V lost 4 bases and J 3 bases, leaving 10 bases between the germline ends. The germline CDR1 and CDR2 sequences are SGHRS and YFSETQ. The CDR3 extends over 14 amino acids. CDR3 in DNA: TGCGCCAGCAGCCCACAGGCTCCTAATGAAAAACTGTTTTTT. Protein sequence: CASSPQAPNEKLFF.

CDR3 nucleotide sequence: TGTGCCACCAGTGATTTTACAGGGAATGAGCAGTTCTTC. It encodes CATSDFTGNEQFF. V is TRBV24-1 and J is TRBJ2-1; D is possibly TRBD1 (6 bases). CDR1 and CDR2 (germline): KGHDR, SFDVKD. The CDR3 contains 13 residues. V lost 1 base and J 7 bases, leaving 7 bases between the germline ends.

The chain joins TRBV9 to TRBJ2-7, with 11 positions matching TRBD1. Germline assignment: CDR1 SGDLS and CDR2 YYNGEE. J was trimmed by 5 bases and V by 4 bases; bases with no gene match: 5. The CDR3 is made up of 14 amino acids. The CDR3 coding sequence is TGTGCCAGCAGCAAACGGACAGGGGGCGACGAGCAGTACTTC. Translation gives CASSKRTGGDEQYF. The complete variable domain, with remaining parts taken from reference TRBV9 and TRBJ2-7, reads DSGVTQTPKHLITATGQRVTLRCSPRSGDLSVYWYQQSLDQGLQFLIQYYNGEERAKGNILERFSAQQFPDLHSELNLSSLELGDSALYFCASSKRTGGDEQYFGPGTRLTVT.

The J gene is TRBJ1-5, the V gene TRBV9; D gene unclear. Germline assignment: CDR1 SGDLS and CDR2 YYNGEE. V was trimmed by 7 bases and J by 5 bases, leaving 16 bases between them. The CDR3 runs to 14 residues. CDR3 bases: TGTGCCAGCGCCCGCTCTAGTGTAGATCAGCCCCAGCATTTT. This codes for CASARSSVDQPQHF.

The chain combines TRBV4-1 with TRBJ1-4, with a weak D call TRBD1 (5 bases). The CDR3 is 16 residues long. CDR1 and CDR2 from the germline V gene are MGHRA and YSYEKL. Trimming took off 1 base at V and 1 base at J, with 10 bases between the two ends. As DNA, the CDR3 is TGCGCCAGCAGCCAAGTTCTAAGGGGAACTAATGAAAAACTGTTTTTT. It yields the protein CASSQVLRGTNEKLFF.

This clone was detected a few times. This sequence joins TRBV10-3 and TRBJ1-3; D is unclear. Germline loops: CDR1 ENHRY, CDR2 SYGVKD. Trimming took 7 bases from V and 0 from J, leaving 4 bases between them. The CDR3 spans 12 residues. CDR3 protein: CAIISSGNTIYF. Here the CDR3 DNA reads TGTGCCATCATCAGCTCTGGAAACACCATATATTTT.

This clone was seen only a few times. The chain employs TRBV2 and TRBJ1-6; 9 bases line up with TRBD1. This CDR3 has 15 residues. The trim removed 6 bases at V and 8 bases at J, leaving 8 bases unmatched. In germline, CDR1 is SNHLY, CDR2 FYNNEI. CDR3 in DNA: TGTGCCAGCAGGGGAACAGGGGGCGTTTATTCACCCCTCCACTTT. Its protein product is CASRGTGGVYSPLHF. Full variable domain (rest looked up from reference TRBV2 and TRBJ1-6): EPEVTQTPSHQVTQMGQEVILRCVPISNHLYFYWYRQILGQKVEFLVSFYNNEISEKSEIFDDQFSVERPDGSNFTLKIRSTKLEDSAMYFCASRGTGGVYSPLHFGNGTRLTVT.

The chain combines TRBV6-5 with TRBJ1-1; D call uncertain. The CDR3 is made up of 13 amino acids. Germline V lookup: CDR1 MNHEY, CDR2 SVGAGI. Trimming took 4 bases from V and 1 from J, leaving 7 bases between them. This CDR3 reads CASSFRGNTEAFF. CDR3 DNA: TGTGCCAGCAGTTTCCGGGGGAACACTGAAGCTTTCTTT.

The chain carries TRBV6-2 or TRBV6-3 and TRBJ1-1; TRBD1 might be the D (6 bases). Germline lookup yields CDR1 MNHEY and CDR2 SVGEGT. The CDR3 contains 15 residues. Trimming took off 6 bases at V and 0 bases at J, with 14 bases between the two ends. CDR3 sequence reads: CASSPQGTMNTEAFF. Here the CDR3 DNA reads TGTGCCAGCAGCCCACAGGGTACCATGAACACTGAAGCTTTCTTT.

The chain is built from TRBV9 and TRBJ1-1, with TRBD1 identical over 7 bases. The CDR3 sequence is 14 residues long. From germline, CDR1 is SGDLS and CDR2 YYNGEE. The V and J ends lost 0 bases and 2 bases, in that order; junction bases with no gene match: 1. CDR3 DNA: TGTGCCAGCAGCGTAGCAGGGGGAAACACTGAAGCTTTCTTT. This encodes CASSVAGGNTEAFF.

The chain joins TRBV6-5 to TRBJ1-6; 9 bases align to TRBD1. V shed 0 bases, J shed 7 bases, and the junction held 4 bases outside the gene matches. Germline V lookup: CDR1 MNHEY, CDR2 SVGAGI. The CDR3 covers 16 residues. The CDR3 loop is CASSYSYRGLNSPLHF. The CDR3 DNA follows: TGTGCCAGCAGTTACTCTTACAGGGGGCTGAATTCACCCCTCCACTTT.

The rearrangement uses TRBV5-1 and TRBJ2-5; TRBD1 matches 7 bases. The V and J ends lost 0 bases and 7 bases, in that order; junction bases with no gene match: 9. The CDR3 contains 15 residues. Germline CDR1 reads SGHRS; CDR2 reads YFSETQ. The CDR3 DNA is TGCGCCAGCAGCTTGGCCGGCACAGGGGACGGGACCCAGTACTTC. This translates into CASSLAGTGDGTQYF.